This TCR beta chain was identified during a study of T cell changes during pregnancy in multiple sclerosis. Libraries were prepared by immunoSEQ multiplex PCR; TCRdb keeps only in-frame clonotypes and omits some of them. The table includes around 70,000 clones, 94% detected once. This clonotype originated in a female donor with multiple sclerosis, enrolled in a pregnancy study. Sequenced here: peripheral blood, sampled in the third trimester of pregnancy.

The CDR3 reads CASRTDQETQYF. The CDR3 DNA sequence: TGTGCCAGCAGGACAGACCAAGAGACCCAGTACTTC. The rearrangement links TRBV2 to TRBJ2-5; tentative D call: TRBD1 (5 bases). This CDR3 has 12 residues. V lost 6 bases to trimming and J lost 0 bases, with 5 bases between them. CDR1 and CDR2 from the germline V gene are SNHLY and FYNNEI.